A selection of T cell receptor beta chains follows, all from one sample in a study of blood T cell repertoires in COVID-19. Data came from immunoSEQ multiplex PCR; TCRdb stores just in-frame clones and leaves some out. The data hold more than 25,000 clones, with roughly 85% observed a single time. Sequencing was carried out using peripheral blood. The receptors were gathered from a man between 60 and 75 years old with active COVID-19. CDR3s include the opening cysteine and the closing phenylalanine or tryptophan. Fields, in order: V gene, D gene, J gene, clone size, CDR3 protein, CDR3 DNA. D genes are given only for firm matches. The size entry is marked missing in some rows and otherwise reads once, few, many or a size class.

TRBV2	TRBD1	TRBJ2-7	NA	CASRLQGANEQYF	TGTGCCAGCCGGTTACAGGGGGCCAACGAGCAGTACTTC
TRBV20-1	NA	TRBJ2-1	NA	CSGSVENEQFF	TGCAGTGGATCTGTTGAGAATGAGCAGTTCTTC
TRBV6-1	NA	TRBJ1-3	few	CASSEGGAGNTIYF	TGTGCCAGCAGTGAGGGAGGGGCTGGAAACACCATATATTTT
TRBV23-1	NA	TRBJ2-3	NA	CASSQSDRPVGPNTDTQYF	TGCGCCAGCAGTCAATCTGATAGGCCGGTGGGCCCCAACACAGATACGCAGTATTTT
TRBV7-8	NA	TRBJ2-7	NA	CASSLGQSSYEQYF	TGTGCCAGCAGCTTAGGACAAAGCTCCTACGAGCAGTACTTC
TRBV27	TRBD2	TRBJ2-3	NA	CASSLMGLADGTQYF	TGTGCCAGCAGTTTAATGGGACTAGCGGACGGTACGCAGTATTTT
TRBV6-1	TRBD2	TRBJ2-4	NA	CASSEVGGGVKNIQYF	TGTGCCAGCAGTGAAGTTGGGGGAGGGGTCAAAAACATTCAGTACTTC
TRBV4-2	NA	TRBJ2-1	NA	CASSRKVGAEQFF	TGTGCCAGCAGCCGCAAAGTTGGGGCTGAGCAGTTCTTC
TRBV28	TRBD2	TRBJ2-2	NA	CASNPGLAGGPGTGELFF	TGTGCCAGCAACCCCGGACTAGCGGGAGGGCCCGGGACCGGGGAGCTGTTTTTT
TRBV24-1	NA	TRBJ2-2	NA	CATSELGTGELFF	TGTGCCACCTCGGAGTTGGGCACCGGGGAGCTGTTTTTT
TRBV28	TRBD1	TRBJ1-2	NA	CASSPTGAGGYTF	TGTGCCAGCAGCCCGACAGGGGCAGGGGGCTACACCTTC
TRBV5-6	NA	TRBJ2-4	NA	CASSTRIAKNIQYF	TGTGCCAGCAGCACTAGAATAGCCAAAAACATTCAGTACTTC
TRBV11-1	NA	TRBJ1-1	once	CASSLGAGGATEAFF	TGTGCCAGCAGCTTAGGCGCGGGGGGGGCCACTGAAGCTTTCTTT
TRBV10-1	TRBD1	TRBJ2-1	few	CATGTGGFSYNEQFF	TGCGCCACCGGGACAGGGGGCTTCTCCTACAATGAGCAGTTCTTC
TRBV28	NA	TRBJ1-1	NA	CASSFLGIYMNTEAFF	TGTGCCAGCAGTTTTCTAGGAATCTACATGAACACTGAAGCTTTCTTT
TRBV6-2/TRBV6-3	TRBD2	TRBJ2-4	NA	CASSYTGTSGSGAKNIQYF	TGTGCCAGCAGTTACACCGGGACTAGCGGGAGTGGGGCCAAAAACATTCAGTACTTC
TRBV5-1	TRBD1	TRBJ2-3	NA	CASSPGQARGTDTQYF	TGCGCCAGCAGCCCCGGACAGGCCAGGGGCACAGATACGCAGTATTTT
TRBV4-2	NA	TRBJ2-7	medium-sized	CASSLLVSPTSSYEQYF	TGTGCCAGCAGCCTATTAGTTAGCCCTACCAGTTCCTACGAGCAGTACTTC
TRBV28	TRBD2	TRBJ2-5	NA	CASSFYGRALGETQYF	TGTGCCAGCAGTTTCTACGGGAGGGCCCTGGGGGAGACCCAGTACTTC
TRBV5-1	TRBD2	TRBJ2-1	NA	CASSFRAGASGNEQFF	TGCGCCAGCAGCTTTCGGGCGGGAGCGAGTGGGAATGAGCAGTTCTTC
TRBV6-1	NA	TRBJ1-5	NA	CASSGFQGRGYQPQHF	TGTGCCAGCAGTGGGTTTCAGGGTAGGGGCTATCAGCCCCAGCATTTT
TRBV6-2/TRBV6-3	TRBD2	TRBJ2-3	NA	CASSPTGGVGAYTDTQYF	TGTGCCAGCAGCCCTACGGGGGGGGTAGGGGCTTACACAGATACGCAGTATTTT
TRBV15	TRBD1	TRBJ2-2	NA	CATSREDRGLAGELFF	TGTGCCACCAGCAGAGAGGACAGGGGGCTTGCCGGGGAGCTGTTTTTT
TRBV6-5	TRBD1	TRBJ2-7	NA	CASKGAGARFYEQYF	TGTGCCAGCAAGGGGGCAGGGGCTCGATTCTACGAGCAGTACTTC
TRBV5-1	NA	TRBJ1-5	NA	CASSLGGSNQPQHF	TGCGCCAGCAGCTTGGGGGGCTCCAATCAGCCCCAGCATTTT
TRBV18	TRBD2	TRBJ2-5	NA	CASSLAGTQETQYF	TGTGCCAGCTCATTAGCGGGAACCCAAGAGACCCAGTACTTC
TRBV19	NA	TRBJ2-2	NA	CASSIAQRNTGELFF	TGTGCCAGTAGTATAGCCCAGCGGAACACCGGGGAGCTGTTTTTT
TRBV20-1	TRBD1	TRBJ2-1	once	CSASFRDSYNEQFF	TGCAGTGCTAGTTTTCGGGACAGCTACAATGAGCAGTTCTTC
TRBV28	NA	TRBJ1-4	once	CASSVTGFDNEKLFF	TGTGCCAGCAGTGTAACAGGATTCGATAATGAAAAACTGTTTTTT
TRBV24-1	TRBD2	TRBJ2-5	NA	CATSDLGSGRIETQYF	TGTGCCACCAGTGATTTGGGTAGCGGGAGAATAGAGACCCAGTACTTC
TRBV28	TRBD2	TRBJ2-1	NA	CASSLRGSSYNEQFF	TGTGCCAGCAGTTTACGCGGGAGCTCCTACAATGAGCAGTTCTTC
TRBV5-4	NA	TRBJ1-1	NA	CASTIGRANTEAFF	TGTGCCAGCACCATAGGCAGGGCCAACACTGAAGCTTTCTTT
TRBV6-5	NA	TRBJ1-5	few	CASRRTVSNQPQHF	TGTGCCAGCAGAAGGACAGTTAGCAATCAGCCCCAGCATTTT
TRBV7-2	NA	TRBJ2-5	NA	CASSPRWETQYF	TGTGCCAGCAGCCCGAGGTGGGAGACCCAGTACTTC
TRBV5-1	NA	TRBJ2-3	NA	CASSSGTSTDTQYF	TGCGCCAGCAGTTCAGGAACTAGCACAGATACGCAGTATTTT
TRBV7-3	NA	TRBJ2-3	NA	CASSSGIDTQYF	TGTGCCAGCAGCTCCGGGATAGATACGCAGTATTTT
TRBV7-2	NA	TRBJ2-6	NA	CASSSSSNVLTF	TGTGCCAGCAGCTCCTCGTCCAACGTCCTGACTTTC
TRBV6-5	NA	TRBJ2-7	NA	CASSPRDSYEQYF	TGTGCCAGCAGTCCCAGGGACTCCTACGAGCAGTACTTC
TRBV27	TRBD2	TRBJ2-1	once	CASSLLTSGRAVQFF	TGTGCCAGCAGTTTATTGACTAGCGGGAGGGCCGTACAGTTCTTC
TRBV6-1	TRBD2	TRBJ2-2	NA	CASSGASGSIAGELFF	TGTGCCAGCAGTGGCGCTAGCGGGAGCATCGCCGGGGAGCTGTTTTTT
TRBV5-1	NA	TRBJ2-7	NA	CASSLVVSPYEQYF	TGCGCCAGCAGCTTGGTGGTCAGTCCCTACGAGCAGTACTTC
TRBV5-1	TRBD1	TRBJ1-1	NA	CASSLQVTGDTEAFF	TGCGCCAGCAGCTTGCAGGTAACAGGGGACACTGAAGCTTTCTTT
TRBV6-5	NA	TRBJ1-1	few	CASSYSWTVNTEAFF	TGTGCCAGCAGTTATTCCTGGACAGTGAACACTGAAGCTTTCTTT
TRBV2	NA	TRBJ2-1	NA	CASLLGAPSYNEQFF	TGTGCCAGCCTTCTGGGGGCCCCCTCCTACAATGAGCAGTTCTTC
TRBV29-1	NA	TRBJ2-7	NA	CSAGEQGTEQYF	TGCAGCGCGGGGGAACAGGGAACCGAGCAGTACTTC
TRBV2	TRBD2	TRBJ2-5	NA	CASRTSGRAGETQYF	TGTGCCAGCAGGACTAGCGGGAGGGCCGGAGAGACCCAGTACTTC
TRBV19	TRBD2	TRBJ2-7	once	CASSTQKAGAPYEQYF	TGTGCCAGTAGTACCCAAAAAGCGGGAGCCCCCTACGAGCAGTACTTC